Listed here is a single TCR beta chain. Its antigen remains unidentified. The entry originates in a study of radiotherapy plus CTLA-4 blockade in lung cancer. Study-level points and caveats: With interferon-beta, early dynamics of blood T cell clones were reported to best predict response. The study found tumor-derived TCR clones expanded in blood after radiotherapy plus ipilimumab.

Libraries were prepared by immunoSEQ multiplex PCR; TCRdb keeps only in-frame clonotypes and omits some of them. The repertoire holds about 43,000 clones, with roughly 67% as singletons. Alongside CTLA-4 blockade with ipilimumab, patients with chemo-refractory metastatic non-small-cell lung cancer received focal radiation. This TCR came from a human donor with non-small cell lung cancer who had a partial response to radiotherapy plus ipilimumab. The starting material was peripheral blood, obtained from a patient treated with radiotherapy plus ipilimumab.

The CDR3 reads CASRPSGGAGETQYF. The CDR3 DNA sequence: TGTGCCAGCAGGCCTAGCGGGGGGGCCGGTGAGACCCAGTACTTC. This chain uses TRBV5-4 with TRBJ2-5; 12 bases map to TRBD2. CDR1 and CDR2 (germline): SGHNT, YYREEE (reference sequence). This CDR3 comprises 15 residues. V was pared by 5 bases and J by 5 bases, with 7 bases of the junction left unmatched.